This T cell receptor beta chain is drawn from a study of regulatory T cells in long-lasting Graves disease. This sample's time point: newly diagnosed GD, antithyroid drugs for less than 3 months. The TCR library was made from RNA that had been extracted from PBMCs in TRIzol. The TCR beta library used iRepertoire HTBI primers with Arm-PCR amplification of CDR3. TCRdb reprocessed the multiplex PCR reads via MiXCR and lists one record per CDR3 protein. The data contain some 370,000 distinct CDR3 sequences, about an eighth of them singletons. From germline, CDR1 is MNHEY and CDR2 SMNVEV (reference sequence). V was pared by 5 bases and J by 1 base, with 14 bases of the junction left unmatched. This CDR3 is built from 18 residues. This clonotype was recorded a few times. In addition, the sample was reused for a study of T cells in Graves' hyperthyroidism and ophthalmopathy. That investigation notes: When the TCR CDR3 underwent first-round RT-PCR, the HTBI primer set was used. A model built on 13 V-J features separated ophthalmopathy from stable hyperthyroidism.

This TCR came from a woman in her late teens or twenties with Graves disease. The chain is built from TRBV27 and TRBJ2-3, with 8 nucleotides matching TRBD2. Here the sequenced sample was peripheral blood mononuclear cells (PBMCs), taken at new diagnosis, from a patient treated with antithyroid drugs. The CDR3 reads CASSPGLASYLGTDTQYF. The CDR3 nucleotides are TGTGCCAGCAGTCCCGGACTAGCATCCTACTTGGGCACAGATACGCAGTATTTT.